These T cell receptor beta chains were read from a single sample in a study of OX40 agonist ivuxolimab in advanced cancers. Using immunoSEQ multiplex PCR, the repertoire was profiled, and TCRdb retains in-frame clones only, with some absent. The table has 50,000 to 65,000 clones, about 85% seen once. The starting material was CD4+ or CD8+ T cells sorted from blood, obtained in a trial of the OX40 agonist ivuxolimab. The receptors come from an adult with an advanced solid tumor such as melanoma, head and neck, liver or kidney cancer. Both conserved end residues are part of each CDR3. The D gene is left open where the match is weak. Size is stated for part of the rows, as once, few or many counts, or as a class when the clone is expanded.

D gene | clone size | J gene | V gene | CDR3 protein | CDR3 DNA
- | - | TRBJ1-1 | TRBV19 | CASSTTEMNTEAFF | TGTGCCAGTAGTACGACAGAGATGAACACTGAAGCTTTCTTT
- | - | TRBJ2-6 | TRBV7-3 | CASSLNGPGANVLTF | TGTGCCAGCAGCCTGAACGGGCCTGGGGCCAACGTCCTGACTTTC
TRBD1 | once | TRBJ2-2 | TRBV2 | CASSGQGPNTGELFF | TGTGCCAGCAGTGGACAGGGACCGAACACCGGGGAGCTGTTTTTT
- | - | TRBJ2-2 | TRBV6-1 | CASTGAVYEAGELFF | TGTGCCAGCACGGGGGCGGTCTATGAGGCCGGGGAGCTGTTTTTT
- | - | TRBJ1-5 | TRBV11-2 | CASSLQGTQPQHF | TGTGCCAGCAGCCTACAGGGAACTCAGCCCCAGCATTTT
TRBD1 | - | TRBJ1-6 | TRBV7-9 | CASRATGDHSPLHF | TGTGCCAGCAGAGCTACAGGGGACCATTCACCCCTCCACTTT
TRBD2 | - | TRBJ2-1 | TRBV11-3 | CASSQILAGEQFF | TGTGCCAGCAGCCAAATTTTAGCGGGAGAGCAGTTCTTC
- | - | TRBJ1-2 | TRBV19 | CASSTVYGYTF | TGTGCCAGTAGTACAGTCTATGGCTACACCTTC
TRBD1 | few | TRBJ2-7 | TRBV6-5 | CASTSGGVPHEQYF | TGTGCCAGCACCTCAGGGGGAGTTCCTCACGAGCAGTACTTC
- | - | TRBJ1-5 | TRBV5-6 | CASSLSWGNQPQHF | TGTGCCAGCAGCTTATCATGGGGCAATCAGCCCCAGCATTTT
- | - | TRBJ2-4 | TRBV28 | CASRSAEGRAKNIQYF | TGTGCCAGCAGATCCGCTGAGGGGCGTGCCAAAAACATTCAGTACTTC